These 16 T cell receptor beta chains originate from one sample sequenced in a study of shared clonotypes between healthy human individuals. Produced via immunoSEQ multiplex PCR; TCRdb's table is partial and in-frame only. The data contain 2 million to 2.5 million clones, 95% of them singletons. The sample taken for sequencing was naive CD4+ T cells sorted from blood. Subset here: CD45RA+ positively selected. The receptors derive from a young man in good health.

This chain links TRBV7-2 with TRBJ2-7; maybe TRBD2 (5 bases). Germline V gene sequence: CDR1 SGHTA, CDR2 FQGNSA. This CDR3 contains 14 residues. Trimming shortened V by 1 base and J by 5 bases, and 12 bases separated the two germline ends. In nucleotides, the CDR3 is TGTGCCAGCAGCTTAGTAGGGAGTTCCCACGAGCAGTACTTC. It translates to CASSLVGSSHEQYF.

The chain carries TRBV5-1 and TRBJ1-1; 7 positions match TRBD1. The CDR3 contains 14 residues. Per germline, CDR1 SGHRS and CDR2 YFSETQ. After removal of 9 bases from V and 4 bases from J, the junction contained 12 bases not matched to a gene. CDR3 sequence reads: CATRTGTATTEAFF. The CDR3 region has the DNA TGCGCCACCCGAACCGGGACAGCGACCACTGAAGCTTTCTTT.

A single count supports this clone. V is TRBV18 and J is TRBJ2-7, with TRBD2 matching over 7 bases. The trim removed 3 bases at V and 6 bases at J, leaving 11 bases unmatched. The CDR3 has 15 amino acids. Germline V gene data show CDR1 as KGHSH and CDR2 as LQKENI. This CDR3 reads CASSPVGGEWLEQYF. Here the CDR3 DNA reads TGTGCCAGCTCACCGGTGGGGGGGGAATGGCTCGAGCAGTACTTC.

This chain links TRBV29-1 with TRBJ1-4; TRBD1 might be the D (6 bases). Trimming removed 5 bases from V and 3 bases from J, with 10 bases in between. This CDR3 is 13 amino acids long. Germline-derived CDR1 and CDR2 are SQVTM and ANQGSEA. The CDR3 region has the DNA TGCAGCGTTACGGGGGCGGCTAATGAAAAACTGTTTTTT. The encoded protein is CSVTGAANEKLFF. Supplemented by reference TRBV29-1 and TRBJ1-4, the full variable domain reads SAVISQKPSRDICQRGTSLTIQCQVDSQVTMMFWYRQQPGQSLTLIATANQGSEATYESGFVIDKFPISRPNLTFSTLTVSNMSPEDSSIYLCSVTGAANEKLFFGSGTQLSVL.

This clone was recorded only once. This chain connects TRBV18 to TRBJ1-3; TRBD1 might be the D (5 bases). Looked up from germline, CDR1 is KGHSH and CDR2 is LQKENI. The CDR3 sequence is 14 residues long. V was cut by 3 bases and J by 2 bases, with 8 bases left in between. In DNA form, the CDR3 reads TGTGCCAGCTCACCGACAGTACCTGGAAACACCATATATTTT. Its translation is CASSPTVPGNTIYF.

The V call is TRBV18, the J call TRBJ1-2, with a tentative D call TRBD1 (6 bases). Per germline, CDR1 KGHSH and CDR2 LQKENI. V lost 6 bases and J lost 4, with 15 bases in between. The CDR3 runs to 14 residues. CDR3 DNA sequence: TGTGCCAGCTCTACCGGTAGCAGGGGCTATGGCTACACCTTC. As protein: CASSTGSRGYGYTF.

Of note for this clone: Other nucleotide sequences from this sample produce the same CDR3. CDR3 in DNA: TGTGCCAGCTCACCGCTAGCATCCAACACTGAAGCTTTCTTT. The encoded protein is CASSPLASNTEAFF. The chain couples TRBV18 to TRBJ1-1; no clear D. CDR3 size: 14 residues. V lost 3 bases to trimming and J lost 2 bases, with 10 bases between them. Germline assignment: CDR1 KGHSH and CDR2 LQKENI.

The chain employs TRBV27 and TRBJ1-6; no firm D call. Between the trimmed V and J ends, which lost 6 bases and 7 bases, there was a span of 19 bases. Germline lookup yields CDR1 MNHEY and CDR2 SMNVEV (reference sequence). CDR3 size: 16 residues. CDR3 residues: CASSLRFEGRNSPLHF. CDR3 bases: TGTGCCAGCAGCCTACGTTTCGAGGGTCGAAATTCACCCCTCCACTTT.

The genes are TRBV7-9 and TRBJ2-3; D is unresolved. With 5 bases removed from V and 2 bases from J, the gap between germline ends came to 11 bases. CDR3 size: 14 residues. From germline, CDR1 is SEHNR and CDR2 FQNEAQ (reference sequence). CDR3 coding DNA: TGTGCCAGCAGCCGAGACCGTCACACAGATACGCAGTATTTT. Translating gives CASSRDRHTDTQYF.

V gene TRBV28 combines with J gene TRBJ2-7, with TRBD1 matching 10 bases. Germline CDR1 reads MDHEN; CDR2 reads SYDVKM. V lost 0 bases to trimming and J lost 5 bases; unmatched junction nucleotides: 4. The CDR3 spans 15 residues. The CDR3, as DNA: TGTGCCAGCAGTTTATGGGGGACAGGGGTCAACGAGCAGTACTTC. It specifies CASSLWGTGVNEQYF.

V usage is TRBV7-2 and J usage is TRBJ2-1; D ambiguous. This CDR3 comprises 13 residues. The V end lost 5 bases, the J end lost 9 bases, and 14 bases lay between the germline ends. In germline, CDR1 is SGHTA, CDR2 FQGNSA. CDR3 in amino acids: CASSRKLLSEQFF. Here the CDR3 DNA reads TGTGCCAGCAGCCGTAAGCTACTAAGTGAGCAGTTCTTC.

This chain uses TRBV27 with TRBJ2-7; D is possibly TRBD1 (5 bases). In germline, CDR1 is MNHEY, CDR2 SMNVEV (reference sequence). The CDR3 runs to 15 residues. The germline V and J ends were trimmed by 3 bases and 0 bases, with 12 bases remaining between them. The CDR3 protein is CASSFRATPSYEQYF. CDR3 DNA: TGTGCCAGCAGTTTCAGGGCCACCCCCTCCTACGAGCAGTACTTC.

CDR3: CASSLDPSRANEQYF. CDR3 sequence (DNA): TGCGCCAGCAGCTTGGATCCTAGCCGAGCCAACGAGCAGTACTTC. V is TRBV5-1 and J is TRBJ2-7; D perhaps matches TRBD2 (5 bases). The V gene's germline CDR1 is SGHRS and CDR2 YFSETQ. V lost 0 bases and J lost 5, with 15 bases in between. CDR3 length: 15 amino acids.

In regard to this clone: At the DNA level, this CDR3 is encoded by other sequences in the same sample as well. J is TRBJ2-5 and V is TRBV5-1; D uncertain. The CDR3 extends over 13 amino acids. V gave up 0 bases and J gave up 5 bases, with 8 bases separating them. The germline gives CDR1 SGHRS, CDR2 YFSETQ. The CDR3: CASSLGVRETQYF. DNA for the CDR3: TGCGCCAGCAGCTTGGGCGTCCGGGAGACCCAGTACTTC.

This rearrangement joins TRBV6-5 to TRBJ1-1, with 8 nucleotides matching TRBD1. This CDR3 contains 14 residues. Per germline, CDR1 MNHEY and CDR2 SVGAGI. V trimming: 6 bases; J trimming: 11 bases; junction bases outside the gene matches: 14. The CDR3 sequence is CASRSPGQALFAFF. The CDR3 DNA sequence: TGTGCCAGCAGATCTCCGGGACAGGCCCTTTTCGCTTTCTTT.

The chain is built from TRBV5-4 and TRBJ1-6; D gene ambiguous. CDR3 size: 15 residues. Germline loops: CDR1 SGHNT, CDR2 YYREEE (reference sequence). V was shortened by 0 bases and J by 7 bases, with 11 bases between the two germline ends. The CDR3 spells CASSLAPVANSPLHF. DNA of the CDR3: TGTGCCAGCAGCTTGGCCCCCGTAGCGAATTCACCCCTCCACTTT.